Each of the 31 T cell receptor beta chains below was sequenced from the same sample in a study of blood T cell repertoires in COVID-19 (dated by TCRdb to the early 2020s). The library was generated by the immunoSEQ multiplex PCR assay. TCRdb took over this immuneACCESS table, retaining in-frame rearrangements with V and J assigned. Such tables are incomplete; in checked studies, under half of the missing clones stem from an unresolved V gene, and the remainder is unexplained. The sample table contains some 50,000 clones; only one count was recorded for around 83% of them. Roughly 1.5% of the sample lies in the top ten. The material sequenced was peripheral blood. These TCRs come from a middle-aged man with acute or convalescent COVID-19.

This chain links TRBV18 with TRBJ2-7; the match to TRBD2 covers 13 bases. The CDR3 is 15 residues long. Trimming removed 3 bases from V and 1 base from J; junction bases left unmatched: 0. Per germline, CDR1 KGHSH and CDR2 LQKENI. The chain's CDR3 is CASSPGLAGSYEQYF. The CDR3 bases are TGTGCCAGCTCACCGGGACTAGCGGGATCCTACGAGCAGTACTTC.

V and J are TRBV29-1 and TRBJ2-2; 8 bases agree with TRBD2. This CDR3 has 15 residues. Germline V gene sequence: CDR1 SQVTM, CDR2 ANQGSEA. V gave up 3 bases and J gave up 1 base; unmatched junction bases: 4. The CDR3 DNA reads as TGCAGCGTTGACGTCGGGGGGGTGAACACCGGGGAGCTGTTTTTT. It codes for CSVDVGGVNTGELFF.

The table lists this clone with a few counts. V and J are TRBV30 and TRBJ2-1, with 7 bases aligning to TRBD2. The junction had 10 bases not matched to a gene; V was cut back by 0 bases and J by 8 bases. The CDR3 sequence is 15 residues long. Germline V gene lookup returns CDR1 GTSNPN and CDR2 SVGIG (reference sequence). The CDR3 here is CAWSVGGGVVDEQFF. The CDR3, as DNA: TGTGCCTGGAGTGTTGGCGGGGGAGTGGTCGATGAGCAGTTCTTC.

The chain carries TRBV14 and TRBJ2-3, with a possible D match to TRBD1 (6 bases). The CDR3 runs to 13 residues. CDR1 is SGHDN, CDR2 FVKESK, per germline. Trimming took 3 bases from V and 7 from J, leaving 11 bases between them. CDR3: CASSHNRENTQYF. The CDR3 coding sequence is TGTGCCAGCAGCCATAACAGGGAGAATACGCAGTATTTT.

CDR3 sequence: CATSRGPEAFF. The CDR3 DNA sequence: TGTGCCACCAGCAGGGGGCCTGAAGCTTTCTTT. The chain couples TRBV15 to TRBJ1-1, with D possibly matching TRBD1 (5 bases). V lost 3 bases to trimming and J lost 6 bases, with 5 bases between them. This CDR3 has 11 residues. Germline V gives CDR1 LNHNV, CDR2 YYDKDF (reference sequence). Filled out from reference TRBV15 and TRBJ1-1, the complete variable domain reads DAMVIQNPRYQVTQFGKPVTLSCSQTLNHNVMYWYQQKSSQAPKLLFHYYDKDFNNEADTPDNFQSRRPNTSFCFLDIRSPGLGDTAMYLCATSRGPEAFFGQGTRLTVV.

The genes are TRBV7-6 and TRBJ1-6; the D is unclear. This CDR3 comprises 16 residues. Germline CDR1 SGHVS, CDR2 FNYEAQ. Trimming removed 0 bases at V and 5 bases at J, with 11 bases between. The CDR3 nucleotides are TGTGCCAGCAGCTTAGCCCTCGGCGGGCATAATTCACCCCTCCACTTT. This codes for CASSLALGGHNSPLHF.

The CDR3 coding sequence is TGTGCCAGCAGCGAACTCCCGGGACAGGGAGGCTATGGCTACACCTTC. This sequence encodes CASSELPGQGGYGYTF. The V gene is TRBV6-4, the J gene TRBJ1-2; 9 nucleotides match TRBD1. CDR1 and CDR2 from the germline V gene are MRHNA and SNTAGT. V shed 6 bases and J 4 bases; nucleotides not matched to a gene: 12. The CDR3 totals 16 residues.

The genes are TRBV5-7 and TRBJ2-7, with 7 bases fitting TRBD1. TRBV5-7 belongs to the ORF category, with a function that is uncertain. CDR3 length: 18 amino acids. Trimming cost V 0 bases and J 0 bases; bases outside gene matches: 12. The CDR3 DNA is TGTGCCAGCAGCTTGGTCGGACAGGACCCCAAGAGCTCCTACGAGCAGTACTTC. Translating gives CASSLVGQDPKSSYEQYF.

With regard to this clone: The junction does not match germline at one end; this may be a read error. V gene TRBV4-1 combines with J gene TRBJ2-3; TRBD2 matches at 10 bases. The germline V gene has CDR1 MGHRA and CDR2 YSYEKL. This CDR3 is 16 amino acids long. CDR3 coding DNA: TGCGCCAGCAGCCATTTTTCTAGCGGGAGCAAAGATACGCAGTATTTT. Translated: CASSHFSSGSKDTQYF.

This chain joins TRBV4-2 and TRBJ2-2; the match to TRBD2 covers 8 bases. CDR1 LGHNA and CDR2 YNFKEQ come from the germline V gene. The CDR3 is 19 residues long. Trimming at V came to 0 bases and at J to 4 bases, leaving 13 bases not matched to a gene. The CDR3 DNA is TGTGCCAGCAGCCAAGAGCTTCTTAGGGCGGGGGGTGGCACCGGGGAGCTGTTTTTT. Its translation: CASSQELLRAGGGTGELFF.

This clone was seen a few times. The DNA of the CDR3 is TGTGCCAGCAGTCCACACATCGGACTAGCGGGGGGGGGTGCTGGGGCCAACGTCCTGACTTTC. Its protein product is CASSPHIGLAGGGAGANVLTF. The J gene is TRBJ2-6, the V gene TRBV27; 15 bases map to TRBD2. CDR1 and CDR2 (germline): MNHEY, SMNVEV (reference sequence). The J segment lost 2 bases and the V segment lost 5 bases, leaving 13 bases of the junction unmatched. This CDR3 has 21 residues. The whole variable domain, filled in from reference TRBV27 and TRBJ2-6, reads EAQVTQNPRYLITVTGKKLTVTCSQNMNHEYMSWYRQDPGLGLRQIYYSMNVEVTDKGDVPEGYKVSRKEKRNFPLILESPSPNQTSLYFCASSPHIGLAGGGAGANVLTFGAGSRLTVL.

V and J are TRBV5-4 and TRBJ2-7, with 14 positions matching TRBD2. This CDR3 region has 15 residues. Germline V CDR1 and CDR2: SGHNT, YYREEE (reference sequence). V gave up 4 bases and J gave up 7 bases; unmatched junction bases: 7. CDR3 amino acids: CASSRGLAGEREQYF. CDR3 nucleotide sequence: TGTGCCAGCAGCCGGGGACTAGCGGGGGAAAGAGAGCAGTACTTC.

V usage is TRBV11-2 and J usage is TRBJ2-3; TRBD2 aligns across 11 bases. The germline V gene has CDR1 SGHAT and CDR2 FQNNGV. This CDR3 comprises 17 residues. J gave up 5 bases and V 7 bases, and 14 bases lay outside the gene matches. The CDR3 bases are TGTGCCAGCACATTGAGGCTAGCGGGGGGCCGAGTAGATACGCAGTATTTT. Amino acid sequence: CASTLRLAGGRVDTQYF.

This chain joins TRBV29-1 and TRBJ1-5; 7 nucleotides agree with TRBD1. The CDR3 extends over 12 amino acids. The junction had 1 base not matched to a gene; V was cut back by 6 bases and J by 2 bases. Germline V CDR1 and CDR2: SQVTM, ANQGSEA. The CDR3: CSVGQGNQPQHF. The CDR3 coding sequence is TGCAGCGTCGGACAGGGCAATCAGCCCCAGCATTTT.

This chain links TRBV6-2 or TRBV6-3 with TRBJ1-2; tentatively, D is TRBD1 (6 bases). CDR1 and CDR2 (germline): MNHEY, SVGEGT. With 5 bases removed from V and 3 bases from J, the gap between germline ends came to 13 bases. The CDR3 sequence is 14 residues long. CDR3 sequence reads: CASSGTGLHYGYTF. CDR3 sequence (DNA): TGTGCCAGCAGTGGTACAGGGTTGCACTATGGCTACACCTTC.

This clone occurred once. The rearrangement uses TRBV5-4 and TRBJ2-2; 7 positions agree with TRBD1. This CDR3 is built from 14 residues. The germline gives CDR1 SGHNT, CDR2 YYREEE (reference sequence). The ends lost 4 bases at V and 3 bases at J; junction bases unmatched: 3. CDR3 coding DNA: TGTGCCAGCAGCAATGGACAGGACACCGGGGAGCTGTTTTTT. This translates into CASSNGQDTGELFF.

Only one count was recorded for this clone. The V gene is TRBV7-2, the J gene TRBJ2-1; 11 bases fit TRBD2. After removal of 4 bases from V and 5 bases from J, the junction contained 10 bases not matched to a gene. CDR1 SGHTA and CDR2 FQGNSA come from the germline V gene. The CDR3 has 17 residues. CDR3 sequence reads: CASSSRLAGTLNNEQFF. The CDR3 DNA reads as TGTGCCAGCAGCTCCCGACTAGCGGGAACCCTGAACAATGAGCAGTTCTTC.

The CDR3 DNA reads as TGTGCCAGCATGGAGTCCCTTAGCAATCAGCCCCAGCATTTT. It yields the protein CASMESLSNQPQHF. The V call is TRBV28, the J call TRBJ1-5; D is undetermined. The CDR3 is 14 amino acids. V was clipped by 7 bases and J by 0 bases, with 10 bases between them. Germline CDR1 MDHEN, CDR2 SYDVKM. Full variable domain (remainder filled in from reference TRBV28 and TRBJ1-5): DVKVTQSSRYLVKRTGEKVFLECVQDMDHENMFWYRQDPGLGLRLIYFSYDVKMKEKGDIPEGYSVSREKKERFSLILESASTNQTSMYLCASMESLSNQPQHFGDGTRLSIL.

The chain carries TRBV28 and TRBJ1-6; D remains unclear. Germline-derived CDR1 and CDR2 are MDHEN and SYDVKM. V was pared by 10 bases and J by 2 bases, with 18 bases between. CDR3 length: 16 amino acids. The CDR3 region is CATMESAGAYNSPLHF. CDR3 DNA: TGTGCCACCATGGAATCGGCAGGCGCCTATAATTCACCCCTCCACTTT.

This clone has a single count. The chain employs TRBV29-1 and TRBJ2-1; D remains ambiguous. The germline CDR1 and CDR2 sequences are SQVTM and ANQGSEA. Deletions cut 4 bases from V and 4 bases from J, with 17 bases between. The CDR3 has 15 residues. The CDR3 loop is CSVANSRPTYNEQFF. In DNA, the CDR3 is TGCAGCGTTGCCAATAGCCGCCCCACTTACAATGAGCAGTTCTTC.

The chain links TRBV7-9 to TRBJ2-7; tentative D call: TRBD2 (5 bases). The CDR3 extends over 12 amino acids. V was shortened by 5 bases and J by 6 bases, with 11 bases between the two germline ends. CDR1 SEHNR and CDR2 FQNEAQ come from the germline V gene (reference sequence). The DNA for the CDR3 is TGTGCCAGCAGCCCAGGACTGAGCGAGCAGTACTTC. Translating gives CASSPGLSEQYF.

The J gene is TRBJ2-7, the V gene TRBV4-2; a weak D match, TRBD1 (6 bases). The germline V gene has CDR1 LGHNA and CDR2 YNFKEQ. The germline V and J ends were trimmed by 7 bases and 3 bases, with 13 bases remaining between them. The CDR3 runs 13 residues. The CDR3, as DNA: TGTGCCAGCACCCAGGGGCCCGGCTACGAGCAGTACTTC. This translates into CASTQGPGYEQYF.

The CDR3 coding sequence is TGTGCCAGCAGCCTCAAGTGGGCACCACTAGCGGGAGACACAGATACGCAGTATTTT. This encodes CASSLKWAPLAGDTDTQYF. This chain connects TRBV3-1 (or the pseudogene TRBV3-2) to TRBJ2-3; 11 bases match TRBD2. The J segment lost 2 bases and the V segment lost 4 bases, leaving 14 bases of the junction unmatched. In germline, CDR1 is LGHDT, CDR2 YNNKEL (reference sequence). The CDR3 contains 19 residues.

The chain has TRBV7-8 and TRBJ1-4, with 7 bases aligning to TRBD1. The trim removed 5 bases at V and 0 bases at J, leaving 3 bases unmatched. Looked up from germline, CDR1 is SGHVS and CDR2 is FQNEAQ. CDR3 length: 15 residues. CDR3 sequence reads: CASSADRATNEKLFF. CDR3 DNA: TGTGCCAGCAGCGCAGACAGGGCAACTAATGAAAAACTGTTTTTT.

This clone was counted only a few times. This chain connects TRBV7-9 to TRBJ1-5; 9 bases map to TRBD1. The CDR3 has 14 residues. The J segment lost 7 bases and the V segment lost 3 bases, leaving 4 bases of the junction unmatched. The germline CDR1 and CDR2 sequences are SEHNR and FQNEAQ (reference sequence). CDR3 sequence: CASSLGTGMQPQHF. In nucleotides, the CDR3 is TGTGCCAGCAGCTTGGGGACAGGGATGCAGCCCCAGCATTTT.

This CDR3 is CASSFSGGAVDTQYF. Here the CDR3 DNA reads TGTGCCAGCAGCTTTAGCGGGGGGGCTGTAGATACGCAGTATTTT. The rearrangement uses TRBV5-4 and TRBJ2-3; 11 bases are a match to TRBD2. Trimming took 2 bases from V and 5 from J; bases not matched to a gene: 4. Looked up from germline, CDR1 is SGHNT and CDR2 is YYREEE (reference sequence). The CDR3 covers 15 residues.

About this clone itself: At one end, the junction sequence differs from germline, possibly due to a read error. J is TRBJ1-4 and V is TRBV24-1; D remains ambiguous. Germline assignment: CDR1 KGHDR and CDR2 SFDVKD. CDR3 size: 12 residues. The CDR3 protein is CATSDLFNIFHF. The CDR3 nucleotides read TGTGCCACCAGTGACCTCTTCAACATCTTCCATTTT.

The V and J genes are TRBV28 and TRBJ1-2; 9 bases match TRBD1. This CDR3 has 17 amino acids. Germline CDR1 MDHEN, CDR2 SYDVKM. V was clipped by 5 bases and J by 7 bases; unmatched bases: 17. Here the CDR3 reads CASSLLSTGGIRFGYTF. In nucleotides, the CDR3 is TGTGCCAGCAGTCTCTTGAGTACAGGGGGCATTCGGTTTGGCTACACCTTC.

The V and J genes are TRBV10-2 and TRBJ1-1; the D gene is possibly TRBD1 (6 bases). The CDR3 runs to 12 residues. CDR1 is WSHSY, CDR2 SAAADI, per germline. Trimming took off 10 bases at V and 6 bases at J, with 15 bases between the two ends. CDR3 DNA sequence: TGCGCCATCCAACAGGGTCGGGCTGAAGCTTTCTTT. It yields the protein CAIQQGRAEAFF.

The chain recombines TRBV9 with TRBJ1-1; D gene unclear. V lost 3 bases and J lost 1, with 16 bases in between. From germline, CDR1 is SGDLS and CDR2 YYNGEE. The CDR3 covers 16 residues. The CDR3 sequence is CASSDNSYEGNTEAFF. The CDR3 bases are TGTGCCAGCAGCGACAATTCCTACGAGGGGAACACTGAAGCTTTCTTT.

V gene TRBV5-6 combines with J gene TRBJ2-7; 12 positions match TRBD2. The germline V gene has CDR1 SGHDT and CDR2 YYEEEE. This CDR3 spans 17 amino acids. J was trimmed by 5 bases and V by 0 bases; bases with no gene match: 9. The CDR3 DNA sequence: TGTGCCAGCAGCTTGGGTCTAGCGGGAGGGCCGGAGAACGAGCAGTACTTC. It translates to CASSLGLAGGPENEQYF.